Reported below is one T cell receptor beta chain. No antigen is known for it. The V gene's germline CDR1 is WSHSY and CDR2 SAAADI. This CDR3 is 14 amino acids long. V lost 8 bases to trimming and J lost 1 base, with 14 bases between them. Both 60 Vbeta primers and 13 Jbeta primers went into the PCR. Sequencing was performed with immunoSEQ multiplex PCR; in TCRdb, only in-frame clones are kept and a portion is missing. The table shows 200,000 to 250,000 clones, with roughly 80% occurring only once. The data belong to a study of cytomegalovirus exposure and HLA in healthy donors. Study as a whole: Earlier, roughly 120 million unique TCR beta sequences were recovered from roughly 170 million T cells by an analysis. Findings and limits, study-wide: In a later analysis, TCR beta V- and J-gene trimming was associated with a missense DCLRE1C variant. Later on, an analysis found that several of the most significant clusters appeared to be linked to common viral pathogens, which included parvovirus B19. Reports indicate that TCR beta sequences accurately predicted the HLA-A and HLA-B alleles of most subjects.

The sample taken for sequencing was PBMCs. This rearrangement joins TRBV10-2 to TRBJ2-5; maybe TRBD2 (6 bases). The sequence was collected from a man aged 50 to 60 in good health and CMV-seronegative. CDR3 residues: CASSKAGSQETQYF. The CDR3, as DNA: TGCGCCAGCTCAAAGGCGGGGAGCCAAGAGACCCAGTACTTC.